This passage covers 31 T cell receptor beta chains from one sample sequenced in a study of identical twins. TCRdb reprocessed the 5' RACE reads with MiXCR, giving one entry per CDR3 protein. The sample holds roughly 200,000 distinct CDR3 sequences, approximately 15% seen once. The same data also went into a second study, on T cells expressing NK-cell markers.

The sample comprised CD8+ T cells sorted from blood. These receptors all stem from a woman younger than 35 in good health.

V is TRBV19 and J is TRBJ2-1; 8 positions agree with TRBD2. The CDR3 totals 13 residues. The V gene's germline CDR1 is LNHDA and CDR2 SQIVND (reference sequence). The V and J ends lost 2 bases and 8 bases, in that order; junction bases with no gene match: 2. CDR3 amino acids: CASSITGGHEQFF. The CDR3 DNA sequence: TGTGCCAGTAGTATAACGGGGGGGCATGAGCAGTTCTTC. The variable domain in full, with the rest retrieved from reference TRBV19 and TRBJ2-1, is DGGITQSPKYLFRKEGQNVTLSCEQNLNHDAMYWYRQDPGQGLRLIYYSQIVNDFQKGDIAEGYSVSREKKESFPLTVTSAQKNPTAFYLCASSITGGHEQFFGPGTRLTVL.

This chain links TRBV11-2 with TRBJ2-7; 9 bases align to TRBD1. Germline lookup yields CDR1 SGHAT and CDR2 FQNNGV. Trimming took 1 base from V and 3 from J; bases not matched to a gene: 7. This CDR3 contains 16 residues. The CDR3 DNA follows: TGTGCCAGCAGCTTAGGGACAGGGGAAGTTGGCTACGAGCAGTACTTC. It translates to CASSLGTGEVGYEQYF.

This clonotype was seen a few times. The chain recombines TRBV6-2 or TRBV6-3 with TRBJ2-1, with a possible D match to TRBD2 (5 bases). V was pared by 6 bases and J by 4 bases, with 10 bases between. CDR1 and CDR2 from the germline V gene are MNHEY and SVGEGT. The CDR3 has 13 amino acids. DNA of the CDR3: TGTGCCAGCAGCCCGGGGTCTTACAATGAGCAGTTCTTC. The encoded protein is CASSPGSYNEQFF.

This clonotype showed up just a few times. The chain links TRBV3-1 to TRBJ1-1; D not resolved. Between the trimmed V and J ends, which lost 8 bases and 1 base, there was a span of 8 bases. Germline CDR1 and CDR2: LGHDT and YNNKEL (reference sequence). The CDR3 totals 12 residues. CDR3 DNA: TGTGCCAGCGGCGACGGGAACACTGAAGCTTTCTTT. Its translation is CASGDGNTEAFF.

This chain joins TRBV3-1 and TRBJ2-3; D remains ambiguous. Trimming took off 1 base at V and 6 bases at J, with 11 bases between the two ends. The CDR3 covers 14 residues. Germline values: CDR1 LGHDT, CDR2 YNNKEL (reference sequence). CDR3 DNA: TGTGCCAGCAGCCAAGTTTTTTATTGGGATACGCAGTATTTT. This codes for CASSQVFYWDTQYF.

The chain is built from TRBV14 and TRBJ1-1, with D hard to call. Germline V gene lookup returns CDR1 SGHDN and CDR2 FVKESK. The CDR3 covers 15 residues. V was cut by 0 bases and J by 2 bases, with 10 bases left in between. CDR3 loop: CASSQDEGANTEAFF. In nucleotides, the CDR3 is TGTGCCAGCAGCCAAGATGAGGGCGCTAACACTGAAGCTTTCTTT.

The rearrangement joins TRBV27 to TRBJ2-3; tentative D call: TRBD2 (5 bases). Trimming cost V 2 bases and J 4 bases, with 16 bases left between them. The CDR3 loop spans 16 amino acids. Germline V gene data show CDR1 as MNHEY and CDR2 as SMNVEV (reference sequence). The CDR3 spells CASSLVTARGPDTQYF. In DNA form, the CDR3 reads TGTGCCAGCAGTTTAGTCACAGCGAGAGGGCCAGATACGCAGTATTTT.

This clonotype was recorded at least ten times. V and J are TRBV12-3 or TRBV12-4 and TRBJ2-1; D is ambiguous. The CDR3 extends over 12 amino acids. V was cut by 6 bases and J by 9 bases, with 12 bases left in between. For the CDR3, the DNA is TGTGCCAGCAGACTAATTGAGAGTGAGCAGTTCTTC. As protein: CASRLIESEQFF.

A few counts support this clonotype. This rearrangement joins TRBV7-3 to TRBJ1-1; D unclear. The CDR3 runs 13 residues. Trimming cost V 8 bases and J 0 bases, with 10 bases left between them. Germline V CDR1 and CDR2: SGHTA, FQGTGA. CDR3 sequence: CASGPLLNTEAFF. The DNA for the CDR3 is TGTGCCAGCGGACCCCTCCTGAACACTGAAGCTTTCTTT.

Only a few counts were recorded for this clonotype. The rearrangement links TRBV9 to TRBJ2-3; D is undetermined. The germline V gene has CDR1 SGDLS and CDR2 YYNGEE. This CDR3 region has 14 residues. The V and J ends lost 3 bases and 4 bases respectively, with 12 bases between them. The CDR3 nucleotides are TGTGCCAGCAGCGACCGCGGAGCCCCAGATACGCAGTATTTT. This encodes CASSDRGAPDTQYF.

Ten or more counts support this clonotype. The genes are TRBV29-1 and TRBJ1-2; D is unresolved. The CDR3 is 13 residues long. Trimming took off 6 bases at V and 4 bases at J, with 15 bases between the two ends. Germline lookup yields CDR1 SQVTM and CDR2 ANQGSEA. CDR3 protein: CSVDPGGLYGYTF. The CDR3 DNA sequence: TGCAGCGTGGATCCCGGAGGCCTCTATGGCTACACCTTC.

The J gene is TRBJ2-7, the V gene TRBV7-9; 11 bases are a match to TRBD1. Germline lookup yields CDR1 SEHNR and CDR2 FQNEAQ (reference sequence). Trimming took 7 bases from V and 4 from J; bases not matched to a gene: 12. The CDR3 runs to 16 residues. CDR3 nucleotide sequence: TGTGCCAGCAACCATGCCCTGGGACAGGGGGATTACGAGCAGTACTTC. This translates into CASNHALGQGDYEQYF.

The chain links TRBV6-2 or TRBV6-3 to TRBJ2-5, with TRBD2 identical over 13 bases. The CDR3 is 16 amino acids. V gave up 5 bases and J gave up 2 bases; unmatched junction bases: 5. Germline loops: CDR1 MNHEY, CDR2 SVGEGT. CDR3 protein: CASSQRLAGGQETQYF. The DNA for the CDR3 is TGTGCCAGCAGTCAACGACTAGCGGGAGGTCAAGAGACCCAGTACTTC.

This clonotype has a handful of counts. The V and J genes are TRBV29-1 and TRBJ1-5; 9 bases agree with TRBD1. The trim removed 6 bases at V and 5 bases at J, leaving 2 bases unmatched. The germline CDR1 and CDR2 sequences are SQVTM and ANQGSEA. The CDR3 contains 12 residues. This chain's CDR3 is CSVGQGDQPQHF. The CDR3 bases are TGCAGCGTGGGACAGGGAGATCAGCCCCAGCATTTT.

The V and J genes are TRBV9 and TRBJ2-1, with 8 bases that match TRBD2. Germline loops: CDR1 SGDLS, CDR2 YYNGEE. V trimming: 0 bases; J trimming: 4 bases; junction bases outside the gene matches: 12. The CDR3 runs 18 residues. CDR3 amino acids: CASSVGDGAGVGYNEQFF. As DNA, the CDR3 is TGTGCCAGCAGCGTAGGGGATGGAGCGGGAGTTGGGTACAATGAGCAGTTCTTC. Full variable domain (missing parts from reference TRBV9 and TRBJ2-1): DSGVTQTPKHLITATGQRVTLRCSPRSGDLSVYWYQQSLDQGLQFLIQYYNGEERAKGNILERFSAQQFPDLHSELNLSSLELGDSALYFCASSVGDGAGVGYNEQFFGPGTRLTVL.

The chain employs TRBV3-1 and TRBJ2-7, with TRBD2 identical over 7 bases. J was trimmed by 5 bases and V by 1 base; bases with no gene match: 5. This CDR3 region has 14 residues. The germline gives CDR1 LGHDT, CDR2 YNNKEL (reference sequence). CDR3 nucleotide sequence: TGTGCCAGCAGCCAAGCCCTCCGGGGGGACGAGCAGTACTTC. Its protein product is CASSQALRGDEQYF.

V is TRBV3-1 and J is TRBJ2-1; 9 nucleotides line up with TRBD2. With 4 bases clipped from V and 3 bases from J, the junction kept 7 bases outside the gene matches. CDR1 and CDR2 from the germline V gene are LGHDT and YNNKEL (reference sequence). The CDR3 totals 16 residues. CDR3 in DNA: TGTGCCAGCAGCCCCCCCGCGGGGGGGGACTACAATGAGCAGTTCTTC. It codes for CASSPPAGGDYNEQFF.

The CDR3 is CASSLLPYEQYF. The CDR3 nucleotides read TGTGCCAGCAGTTTGCTACCTTACGAGCAGTACTTC. This chain uses TRBV12-3 or TRBV12-4 with TRBJ2-7; D unclear. The CDR3 covers 12 residues. Trimming took 3 bases from V and 4 from J, leaving 7 bases between them.

The DNA of the CDR3 is TGTGCCACCAGCAGTCGGGGGGAGAGCACCTACAATGAGCAGTTCTTC. Translation gives CATSSRGESTYNEQFF. The chain combines TRBV15 with TRBJ2-1, with TRBD2 identical over 7 bases. CDR1 is LNHNV, CDR2 YYDKDF, per germline (reference sequence). The CDR3 extends over 16 amino acids. V was clipped by 3 bases and J by 2 bases; unmatched bases: 7.

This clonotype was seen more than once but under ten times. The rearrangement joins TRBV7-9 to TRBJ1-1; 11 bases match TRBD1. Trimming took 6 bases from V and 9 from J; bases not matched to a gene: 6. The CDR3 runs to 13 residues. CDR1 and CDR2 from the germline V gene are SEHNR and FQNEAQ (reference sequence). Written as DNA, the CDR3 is TGTGCCAGCAGACAGGACAGGGGGCAACAAGCTTTCTTT. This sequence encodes CASRQDRGQQAFF.

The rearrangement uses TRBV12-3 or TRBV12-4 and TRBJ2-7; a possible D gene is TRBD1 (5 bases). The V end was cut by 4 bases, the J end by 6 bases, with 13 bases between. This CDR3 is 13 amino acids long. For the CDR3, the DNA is TGTGCCAGCAGTTCGGACACATTTTTCGAGCAGTACTTC. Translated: CASSSDTFFEQYF.

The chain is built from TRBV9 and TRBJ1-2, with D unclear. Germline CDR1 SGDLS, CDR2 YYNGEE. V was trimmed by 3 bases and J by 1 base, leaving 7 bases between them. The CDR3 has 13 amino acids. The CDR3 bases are TGTGCCAGCAGCGGAAGATTTAACTATGGCTACACCTTC. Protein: CASSGRFNYGYTF.

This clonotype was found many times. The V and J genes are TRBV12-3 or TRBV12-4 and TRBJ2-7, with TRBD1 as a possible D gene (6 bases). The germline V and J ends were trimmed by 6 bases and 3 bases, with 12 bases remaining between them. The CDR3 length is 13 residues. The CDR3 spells CASSLTGIYEQYF. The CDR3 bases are TGTGCCAGCAGCCTGACAGGTATCTACGAGCAGTACTTC.

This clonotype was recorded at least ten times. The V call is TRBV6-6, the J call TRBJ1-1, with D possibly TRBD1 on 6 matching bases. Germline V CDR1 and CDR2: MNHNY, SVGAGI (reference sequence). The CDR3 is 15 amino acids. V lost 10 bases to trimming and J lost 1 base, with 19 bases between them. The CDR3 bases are TGTGCCACGTATACGGGGGGCGTCGAGAACACTGAAGCTTTCTTT. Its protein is CATYTGGVENTEAFF.

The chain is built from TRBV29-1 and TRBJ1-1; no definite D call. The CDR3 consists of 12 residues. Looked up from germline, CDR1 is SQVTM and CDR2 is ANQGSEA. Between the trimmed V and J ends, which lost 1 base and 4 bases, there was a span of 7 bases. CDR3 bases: TGCAGCGTTGAAGGGTACCGCACTGAAGCTTTCTTT. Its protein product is CSVEGYRTEAFF.

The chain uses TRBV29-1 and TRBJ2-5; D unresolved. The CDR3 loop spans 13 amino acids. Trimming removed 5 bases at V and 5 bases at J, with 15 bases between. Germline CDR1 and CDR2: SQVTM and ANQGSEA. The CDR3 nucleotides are TGCAGCGTTTTGAGACTCTCACGGGAGACCCAGTACTTC. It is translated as CSVLRLSRETQYF.

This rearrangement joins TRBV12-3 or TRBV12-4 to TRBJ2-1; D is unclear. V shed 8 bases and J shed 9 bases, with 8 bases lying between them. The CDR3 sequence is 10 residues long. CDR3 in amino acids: CASGNTEQFF. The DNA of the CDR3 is TGTGCCAGCGGTAATACTGAGCAGTTCTTC.

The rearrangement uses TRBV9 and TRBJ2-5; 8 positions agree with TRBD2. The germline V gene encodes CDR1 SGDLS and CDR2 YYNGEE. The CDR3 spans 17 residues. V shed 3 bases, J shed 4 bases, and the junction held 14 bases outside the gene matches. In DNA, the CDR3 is TGTGCCAGCAGCGCCAACCCCGGGACTAGAGTGAGAGAGACCCAGTACTTC. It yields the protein CASSANPGTRVRETQYF.

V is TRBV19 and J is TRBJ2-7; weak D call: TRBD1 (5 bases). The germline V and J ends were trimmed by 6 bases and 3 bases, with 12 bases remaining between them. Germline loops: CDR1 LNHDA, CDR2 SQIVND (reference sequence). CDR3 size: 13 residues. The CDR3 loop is CASSPGQLYEQYF. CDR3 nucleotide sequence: TGTGCCAGTAGCCCCGGACAACTCTACGAGCAGTACTTC.

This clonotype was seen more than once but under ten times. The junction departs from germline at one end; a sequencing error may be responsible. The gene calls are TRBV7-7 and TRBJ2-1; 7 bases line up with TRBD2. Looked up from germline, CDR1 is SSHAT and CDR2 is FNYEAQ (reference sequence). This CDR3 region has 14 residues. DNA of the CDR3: TGTGCCAGCAGCTTGGTGGCGGGAGACAAGGAGCAGTTCTTC. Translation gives CASSLVAGDKEQFF.

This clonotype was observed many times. CDR3 protein: CASMGSGNQPQHF. In DNA form, the CDR3 reads TGTGCCAGCATGGGATCGGGCAATCAGCCCCAGCATTTT. V gene TRBV6-6 combines with J gene TRBJ1-5, with D unclear. V was pared by 7 bases and J by 2 bases, with 9 bases between. CDR1 and CDR2 (germline): MNHNY, SVGAGI (reference sequence). The CDR3 consists of 13 residues.